This T cell receptor beta chain was observed in a study of cytomegalovirus exposure and HLA in healthy donors. The study's findings and limits: With high specificity and sensitivity, the classifier reportedly diagnosed cytomegalovirus status. Researchers catalogued around 150 TCR beta chains as cytomegalovirus-associated. Later on, analysis showed that most CMV-associated TCR beta chains appeared to be HLA-restricted.

The CDR3 contains 13 residues. V lost 3 bases, J lost 2 bases, and 7 bases lay in between. Germline V gene sequence: CDR1 KGHSH, CDR2 LQKENI. Each donor was nominally healthy when sampled (though unrecorded immune exposures were likely). PCR was performed using 60 Vbeta and 13 Jbeta primers. This table comes from immunoSEQ multiplex PCR, and its TCRdb copy is limited to in-frame clones, with some not included. The data contain 200,000 to 250,000 clones, approximately 70% of them singletons. Concerning this clone itself: The antigen remains unidentified.

The clonotype originates from a woman in her thirties in good health and CMV-seronegative. The rearrangement links TRBV18 to TRBJ2-5; no reliable D call. The sample comprised PBMCs. DNA for the CDR3: TGTGCCAGCTCACCCGGGTCGCAAGAGACCCAGTACTTC. Translation: CASSPGSQETQYF.